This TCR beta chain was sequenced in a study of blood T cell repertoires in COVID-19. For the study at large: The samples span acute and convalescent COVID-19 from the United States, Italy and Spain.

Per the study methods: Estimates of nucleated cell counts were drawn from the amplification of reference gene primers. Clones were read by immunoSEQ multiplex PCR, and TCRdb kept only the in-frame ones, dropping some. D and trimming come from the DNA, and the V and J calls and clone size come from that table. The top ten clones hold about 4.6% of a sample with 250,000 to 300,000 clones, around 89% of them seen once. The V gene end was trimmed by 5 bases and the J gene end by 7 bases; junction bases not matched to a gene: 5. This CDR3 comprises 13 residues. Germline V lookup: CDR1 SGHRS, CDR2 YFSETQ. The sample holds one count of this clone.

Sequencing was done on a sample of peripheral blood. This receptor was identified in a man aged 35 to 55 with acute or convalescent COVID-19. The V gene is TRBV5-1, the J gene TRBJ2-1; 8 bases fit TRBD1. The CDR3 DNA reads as TGCGCCAGCAGTTTCGACAGGGGAAATGAGCAGTTCTTC. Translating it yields CASSFDRGNEQFF.